This passage covers 22 T cell receptor beta chains from one sample sequenced in a study of blood T cell repertoires in COVID-19. Clones were read by immunoSEQ multiplex PCR, and TCRdb kept only the in-frame ones, dropping some. The data contain more than 95,000 clones, roughly 82% of them singletons. The specimen was peripheral blood. The receptors were sampled from a man in his 60s with acute or convalescent COVID-19.

The J gene is TRBJ2-3, the V gene TRBV6-5, with a weak D call TRBD2 (5 bases). Germline V gene sequence: CDR1 MNHEY, CDR2 SVGAGI. With 0 bases removed from V and 1 base from J, the gap between germline ends came to 11 bases. The CDR3 runs 16 residues. DNA for the CDR3: TGTGCCAGCAGTTACTCAGTGAATAGCGGCACAGATACGCAGTATTTT. Its translation: CASSYSVNSGTDTQYF.

The chain uses TRBV6-1 and TRBJ1-5, with D tentatively TRBD1 (6 bases). The CDR3 extends over 16 amino acids. Per germline, CDR1 MNHNS and CDR2 SASEGT. Trimming pared 0 bases from V and 2 bases from J, leaving 11 bases between. The CDR3 region is CASSEAGAGGNQPQHF. The DNA of the CDR3 is TGTGCCAGCAGTGAAGCGGGTGCAGGGGGCAATCAGCCCCAGCATTTT.

The chain employs TRBV4-3 and TRBJ1-1; 9 nucleotides align to TRBD1. The CDR3 extends over 14 amino acids. CDR1 is LGHNA and CDR2 is YSLEER in the germline V gene. V lost 2 bases, J lost 4 bases, and 2 bases stayed unmatched. CDR3 in DNA: TGCGCCAGCAGCCAAACAGGGGGCGGCACTGAAGCTTTCTTT. Its translation: CASSQTGGGTEAFF.

The table lists this clone with a count of one. The CDR3 loop is CASSSGQPFRGTQYF. The CDR3 DNA reads TGTGCCAGCAGCTCCGGACAGCCTTTTCGGGGGACCCAGTACTTC. This chain uses TRBV5-8 with TRBJ2-5, with a weak D call TRBD1 (6 bases). The CDR3 runs 15 residues. V dropped 3 bases and J dropped 7 bases, with 19 bases sitting between them. CDR1 and CDR2 from the germline V gene are SGHTS and YDEGEE.

The genes are TRBV18 and TRBJ1-1; TRBD1 matches 7 bases. V lost 3 bases and J lost 1; bases outside the gene matches: 17. The germline V gene encodes CDR1 KGHSH and CDR2 LQKENI. This CDR3 region has 19 residues. CDR3 in DNA: TGTGCCAGCTCACCCTACCCACAGGGACAGTTAAGGGAGAACACTGAAGCTTTCTTT. Amino acids: CASSPYPQGQLRENTEAFF.

V usage is TRBV6-5 and J usage is TRBJ1-4, with D hard to call. Germline V gives CDR1 MNHEY, CDR2 SVGAGI. This CDR3 comprises 11 residues. Trimming cost V 5 bases and J 8 bases, with 6 bases left between them. The CDR3 is CASSRGEKLFF. Here the CDR3 DNA reads TGTGCCAGCAGTCGGGGAGAAAAACTGTTTTTT.

This chain joins TRBV29-1 and TRBJ2-2; D not resolved. Deletions cut 0 bases from V and 9 bases from J, with 14 bases between. There are 14 residues in the CDR3. CDR1 is SQVTM, CDR2 ANQGSEA, per germline. The CDR3, as DNA: TGCAGCGTTGAAGATTCCGGTCTACCACGGGAGCTGTTTTTT. Its translation: CSVEDSGLPRELFF.

The CDR3 is CAWSGTGGLEKLFF. CDR3 coding DNA: TGTGCCTGGAGTGGGACAGGGGGCTTGGAAAAACTGTTTTTT. The V call is TRBV30, the J call TRBJ1-4, with 11 nucleotides matching TRBD1. In germline, CDR1 is GTSNPN, CDR2 SVGIG (reference sequence). V shed 1 base, J shed 8 bases, and the junction held 3 bases outside the gene matches. The CDR3 has 14 amino acids.

This sequence joins TRBV6-5 and TRBJ2-7; 10 positions match TRBD2. Germline V CDR1 and CDR2: MNHEY, SVGAGI. This CDR3 has 11 residues. Trimming at V came to 8 bases and at J to 5 bases, leaving 0 bases not matched to a gene. The CDR3 coding sequence is TGTGCCAGCGGGACTAGCGACGAGCAGTACTTC. Translated, it gives CASGTSDEQYF.

The chain combines TRBV6-6 with TRBJ2-2; 8 nucleotides match TRBD1. The CDR3 is 14 amino acids. Losses at the gene ends were 4 bases for V and 7 bases for J; bases not matched to a gene: 5. Germline CDR1 MNHNY, CDR2 SVGAGI (reference sequence). Here the CDR3 reads CASSSTGAIGELFF. CDR3 in DNA: TGTGCCAGCAGTTCGACAGGGGCAATCGGGGAGCTGTTTTTT.

This clone has more than one count but fewer than ten. This sequence joins TRBV5-1 and TRBJ1-6; maybe TRBD1 (5 bases). Germline V CDR1 and CDR2: SGHRS, YFSETQ. This CDR3 contains 14 residues. The V end lost 1 base, the J end lost 10 bases, and 12 bases lay between the germline ends. The CDR3 sequence: CASSLPGMGSPLHF. As DNA, the CDR3 is TGCGCCAGCAGCTTGCCAGGGATGGGGTCACCCCTCCACTTT.

In nucleotides, the CDR3 is TGTGCCAGCTCACCACCCCAGAACTATGGCTACACCTTC. This sequence encodes CASSPPQNYGYTF. The J gene is TRBJ1-2, the V gene TRBV18; D is uncertain. V lost 0 bases, J lost 2 bases, and 4 bases lay in between. Germline values: CDR1 KGHSH, CDR2 LQKENI. CDR3 size: 13 residues.

This clone has only one observation. This sequence joins TRBV5-1 and TRBJ2-7, with TRBD2 identical over 11 bases. The CDR3 is made up of 16 amino acids. Germline CDR1 reads SGHRS; CDR2 reads YFSETQ. V gave up 0 bases and J gave up 3 bases; unmatched junction bases: 5. In DNA form, the CDR3 reads TGCGCCAGCAGCTTGGCCCCGACTAGCGGGGACTACGAGCAGTACTTC. Encoded protein: CASSLAPTSGDYEQYF.

The genes are TRBV5-1 and TRBJ1-2, with 11 bases fitting TRBD1. The V and J ends lost 3 bases and 0 bases, in that order; junction bases with no gene match: 1. The length of the CDR3 is 15 residues. Germline CDR1 is SGHRS and CDR2 is YFSETQ. The CDR3 coding sequence is TGCGCCAGCAGCTCGGGACAGGGGGCTAACTATGGCTACACCTTC. This translates into CASSSGQGANYGYTF.

The chain couples TRBV11-3 to TRBJ2-5; TRBD2 agrees at 11 bases. V lost 6 bases to trimming and J lost 3 bases; unmatched junction nucleotides: 6. The CDR3 length is 15 residues. Germline CDR1 SGHNT, CDR2 YENEEA. The CDR3: CASSPGTSGKETQYF. The CDR3 coding sequence is TGTGCCAGCAGTCCCGGGACTAGCGGAAAAGAGACCCAGTACTTC. The full variable domain, completed using reference TRBV11-3 and TRBJ2-5, is EAGVVQSPRYKIIEKKQPVAFWCNPISGHNTLYWYLQNLGQGPELLIRYENEEAVDDSQLPKDRFSAERLKGVDSTLKIQPAELGDSAVYLCASSPGTSGKETQYFGPGTRLLVL.

This CDR3 is CSVVAVNTGELFF. CDR3 nucleotides: TGCAGCGTTGTGGCGGTGAACACCGGGGAGCTGTTTTTT. The chain recombines TRBV29-1 with TRBJ2-2; unclear D gene. The CDR3 extends over 13 amino acids. V lost 4 bases and J 1 base, leaving 7 bases between the germline ends. Per germline, CDR1 SQVTM and CDR2 ANQGSEA.

This clone has more than one count but fewer than ten. CDR3 amino acids: CASSPRGLQPNNEQFF. CDR3 sequence (DNA): TGTGCCAGCAGCCCCCGCGGACTTCAACCAAACAATGAGCAGTTCTTC. This chain uses TRBV11-1 with TRBJ2-1, with D perhaps TRBD2 (5 bases). V shed 5 bases and J shed 5 bases, with 19 bases lying between them. The length of the CDR3 is 16 residues. The V gene's germline CDR1 is SGHAT and CDR2 FQDESV (reference sequence).

The chain is built from TRBV11-3 and TRBJ2-1; 13 bases align to TRBD2. CDR1 SGHNT and CDR2 YENEEA come from the germline V gene. V shed 1 base and J 9 bases; nucleotides not matched to a gene: 15. There are 19 residues in the CDR3. CDR3: CASSLATSGRATKLGEQFF. CDR3 DNA: TGTGCCAGCAGCTTAGCCACTAGCGGGAGGGCTACTAAACTGGGTGAGCAGTTCTTC.

This rearrangement joins TRBV7-2 to TRBJ1-2; D may be TRBD1 (6 bases). Germline values: CDR1 SGHTA, CDR2 FQGNSA. This CDR3 has 15 residues. V was shortened by 1 base and J by 7 bases, with 16 bases between the two germline ends. As DNA, the CDR3 is TGTGCCAGCAGCTTAGACGCAGGGGTTCGCCGTGGCTACACCTTC. It encodes CASSLDAGVRRGYTF.

This clone has just a few counts. The rearrangement uses TRBV7-9 and TRBJ2-7; TRBD1 matches at 9 bases. Germline CDR1 and CDR2: SEHNR and FQNEAQ (reference sequence). The J segment lost 2 bases and the V segment lost 1 base, leaving 3 bases of the junction unmatched. The CDR3 spans 15 residues. CDR3 sequence reads: CASSLVGDRAYEQYF. CDR3 nucleotides: TGTGCCAGCAGCTTAGTGGGGGACAGGGCCTACGAGCAGTACTTC.

The gene calls are TRBV5-1 and TRBJ2-1; no clear D gene. The CDR3 contains 12 residues. Germline V gene data show CDR1 as SGHRS and CDR2 as YFSETQ. Trimming took off 0 bases at V and 5 bases at J, with 3 bases between the two ends. The CDR3 DNA reads TGCGCCAGCAGCTTGGGAGACAATGAGCAGTTCTTC. It encodes CASSLGDNEQFF.

The rearrangement uses TRBV3-1 (or the pseudogene TRBV3-2) and TRBJ1-1; no firm D call. CDR1 LGHDT and CDR2 YNNKEL come from the germline V gene (reference sequence). V lost 1 base to trimming and J lost 13 bases, with 10 bases between them. The CDR3 runs to 11 residues. CDR3 nucleotides: TGTGCCAGCAGCCAAGGGGCAGGAGGTTTCTTT. Translated, it gives CASSQGAGGFF.